This T cell receptor (beta chain) came from a study of blood T cell repertoires in COVID-19. Study overall: COVID-19 samples, acute and convalescent, were from the United States, Italy and Spain.

Produced via immunoSEQ multiplex PCR; TCRdb's table is partial and in-frame only. The sample includes roughly 150,000 clones, roughly 83% of them seen just once. Losses at the gene ends were 5 bases for V and 10 bases for J; bases not matched to a gene: 5. Germline V gene data show CDR1 as SQVTM and CDR2 as ANQGSEA. This CDR3 spans 12 amino acids. Individuals aged roughly 18 to 95 years were recruited from around 22 US areas. The chain recombines TRBV29-1 with TRBJ1-6; 7 nucleotides agree with TRBD1. The clonotype originates from a man aged 70-80 years who had been exposed to COVID-19. Sample: PBMCs or T cells enriched from blood (not recorded which). The chain's CDR3 is CSVSTGASPLHF. The CDR3 DNA reads as TGCAGCGTTTCTACAGGGGCCTCACCCCTCCACTTT.